These 16 T cell receptor beta chains were all obtained from the same sample, sequenced in a study of regulatory T cells in long-lasting Graves disease. Time point reported: newly diagnosed GD, antithyroid drugs for less than 3 months. There was RNA extracted from PBMCs, and the TCR library was made from it. Construction of the TCR beta libraries employed iRepertoire HTBI primers in conjunction with Arm-PCR of CDR3 regions. TCRdb re-called the multiplex PCR reads with MiXCR, one entry per CDR3 protein. The repertoire holds 250,000 to 300,000 distinct CDR3 sequences, with about 17% as singletons. These data were also filed under a second study, of T cells in Graves' hyperthyroidism and ophthalmopathy.

This specimen consisted of peripheral blood mononuclear cells (PBMCs), obtained at new diagnosis, from a patient treated with antithyroid drugs. These receptors were obtained from a woman under 40 with Graves disease.

This clonotype was found many times. The chain links TRBV5-1 to TRBJ1-1; weak D call: TRBD1 (6 bases). V gave up 3 bases and J gave up 6 bases, with 9 bases separating them. CDR3 length: 12 residues. Germline V gene lookup returns CDR1 SGHRS and CDR2 YFSETQ. The CDR3 sequence: CASSSRGAEAFF. For the CDR3, the DNA is TGCGCCAGCAGCTCCAGGGGCGCTGAAGCTTTCTTT.

J is TRBJ2-1 and V is TRBV25-1, with 7 positions matching TRBD1. V gave up 3 bases and J gave up 10 bases; unmatched junction bases: 3. Germline values: CDR1 MGHDK, CDR2 SYGVNS. This CDR3 is built from 12 residues. The CDR3 DNA follows: TGTGCCAGCAGTGACGACAGGGTAGAGCAGTTCTTC. Translated: CASSDDRVEQFF. Full variable domain (outside the CDR3, taken from reference TRBV25-1 and TRBJ2-1): EADIYQTPRYLVIGTGKKITLECSQTMGHDKMYWYQQDPGMELHLIHYSYGVNSTEKGDLSSESTVSRIRTEHFPLTLESARPSHTSQYLCASSDDRVEQFFGPGTRLTVL.

The V and J genes are TRBV20-1 and TRBJ2-7; D unresolved. V shed 3 bases and J shed 6 bases, with 12 bases lying between them. Looked up from germline, CDR1 is DFQATT and CDR2 is SNEGSKA (reference sequence). The CDR3 loop spans 12 amino acids. The CDR3 sequence: CSASGRFGEQYF. DNA for the CDR3: TGCAGTGCTAGTGGACGGTTCGGCGAGCAGTACTTC.

The table lists this clonotype with a few counts. A much larger clone lies a single base off, so this may be a read error. The V call is TRBV5-1, the J call TRBJ1-1; TRBD1 might be the D (5 bases). V was shortened by 4 bases and J by 3 bases, with 10 bases between the two germline ends. The length of the CDR3 is 13 residues. CDR1 is SGHRS and CDR2 is YFSETQ in the germline V gene. CDR3 region: CASSGGSDTEAFF. CDR3 DNA: TGCGCCAGCAGCGGGGGTTCCGACACTGAAGCTTTCTTT.

At least ten counts were recorded for this clonotype. This chain uses TRBV7-9 with TRBJ1-2; D is ambiguous. Germline V gives CDR1 SEHNR, CDR2 FQNEAQ (reference sequence). With 3 bases removed from V and 8 bases from J, the gap between germline ends came to 7 bases. The CDR3 contains 11 residues. The CDR3 DNA sequence: TGTGCCAGCAGCTTTGGAGGCGGCTACACCTTC. As protein: CASSFGGGYTF.

This clonotype was recorded many times. V and J are TRBV18 and TRBJ2-4, with 9 bases that match TRBD1. The CDR3 is made up of 15 amino acids. Germline-derived CDR1 and CDR2 are KGHSH and LQKENI. With V trimmed by 6 bases and J by 3 bases, 6 bases remained unmatched. In DNA, the CDR3 is TGTGCCAGCTCCGGCAGACAGGGGGACAAAAACATTCAGTACTTC. It yields the protein CASSGRQGDKNIQYF.

This clonotype has a count of ten or more. This chain uses TRBV18 with TRBJ1-1, with no clear D. V was trimmed by 4 bases and J by 3 bases, leaving 21 bases between them. The CDR3 loop spans 17 amino acids. CDR1 and CDR2 from the germline V gene are KGHSH and LQKENI. The CDR3: CASSLQPPDGRYTEAFF. CDR3 coding DNA: TGTGCCAGCTCACTCCAACCCCCGGACGGGAGATACACTGAAGCTTTCTTT.

The rearrangement joins TRBV6-1 to TRBJ1-5; 9 bases match TRBD1. With 6 bases clipped from V and 2 bases from J, the junction kept 5 bases outside the gene matches. CDR1 and CDR2 (germline): MNHNS, SASEGT. The CDR3 contains 15 residues. The CDR3 reads CASRDRDRGNQPQHF. DNA of the CDR3: TGTGCCAGCAGGGACCGGGACAGGGGCAATCAGCCCCAGCATTTT.

J is TRBJ1-1 and V is TRBV20-1; tentative D call: TRBD1 (6 bases). V shed 6 bases and J shed 4 bases, with 12 bases lying between them. CDR3 length equals 12 residues. The germline V gene has CDR1 DFQATT and CDR2 SNEGSKA (reference sequence). CDR3 region: CSAYRDRTEAFF. The CDR3 DNA is TGCAGTGCCTACAGGGATCGCACTGAAGCTTTCTTT.

V is TRBV6-2 or TRBV6-3 and J is TRBJ2-1, with TRBD2 identical over 10 bases. Germline trimming cut 5 bases from V and 10 bases from J; bases unmatched to any gene: 11. CDR3 length: 15 amino acids. Germline loops: CDR1 MNHEY, CDR2 SVGEGT. The CDR3 loop is CASSETQRGGGEQFF. The DNA of the CDR3 is TGTGCCAGCAGTGAAACCCAGCGGGGGGGCGGGGAGCAGTTCTTC.

J is TRBJ2-3 and V is TRBV20-1; 9 positions agree with TRBD2. Germline trimming cut 6 bases from V and 3 bases from J; bases unmatched to any gene: 4. Germline V lookup: CDR1 DFQATT, CDR2 SNEGSKA (reference sequence). CDR3 size: 13 residues. The CDR3 nucleotides read TGCAGTGCCCCGACTAGCGGTACAGATACGCAGTATTTT. The encoded protein is CSAPTSGTDTQYF.

CDR3 coding DNA: TGCGCCAGCAGCCAAGATAGGAGCTCTGGAGGGGAGACCCAGTACTTC. Translating it yields CASSQDRSSGGETQYF. The chain couples TRBV4-1 to TRBJ2-5; D is possibly TRBD2 (6 bases). The germline V gene encodes CDR1 MGHRA and CDR2 YSYEKL. Trimming pared 0 bases from V and 5 bases from J, leaving 16 bases between. The CDR3 covers 16 residues.

The chain is built from TRBV5-1 and TRBJ1-1; a weak D match, TRBD1 (6 bases). This CDR3 region has 14 residues. Trimming cost V 0 bases and J 7 bases, with 13 bases left between them. Germline lookup yields CDR1 SGHRS and CDR2 YFSETQ. The CDR3 here is CASSLGQDHNEAFF. For the CDR3, the DNA is TGCGCCAGCAGCTTGGGACAGGACCACAATGAAGCTTTCTTT.

In its sample, this clonotype was seen many times. V is TRBV20-1 and J is TRBJ1-1; D perhaps matches TRBD1 (5 bases). Germline V lookup: CDR1 DFQATT, CDR2 SNEGSKA (reference sequence). The CDR3 consists of 15 residues. V lost 2 bases, J lost 0 bases, and 13 bases lay in between. This CDR3 reads CSARPYRNMNTEAFF. CDR3 in DNA: TGCAGTGCTAGACCCTACAGGAACATGAACACTGAAGCTTTCTTT.

This clonotype was seen repeatedly, ten times or more. In nucleotides, the CDR3 is TGTGCCAGTAGTTATGGAGATCAGCCCCAGCATTTT. The encoded protein is CASSYGDQPQHF. V gene TRBV19 combines with J gene TRBJ1-5; D is undetermined. Germline CDR1 reads LNHDA; CDR2 reads SQIVND (reference sequence). Trimming cost V 5 bases and J 5 bases, with 7 bases left between them. The CDR3 consists of 12 residues.

This clonotype was counted many times. The chain combines TRBV27 with TRBJ2-1, with D maybe TRBD2 (6 bases). This CDR3 spans 16 amino acids. Germline assignment: CDR1 MNHEY and CDR2 SMNVEV (reference sequence). V lost 3 bases, J lost 3 bases, and 15 bases lay in between. The DNA for the CDR3 is TGTGCCAGCAGTTTTACGACTAGGTCTGTCTACAATGAGCAGTTCTTC. Amino acids: CASSFTTRSVYNEQFF.